The 32 T cell receptor beta chains below come from one sample, sequenced in a study of T-cell reconstitution after alpha-beta-depleted transplantation in children. Preparing the TCRbeta library involved the use of unique molecular identifiers. MiXCR, run by TCRdb on the PCR reads, gives a single entry per CDR3 protein. The sample has hundreds of thousands of distinct CDR3 sequences; roughly 10% are singletons. Sequenced material: PBMCs, taken before TCRalphabeta/CD19-depleted stem cell transplant. All receptors come from a child less than two years old with acute myeloid leukemia, due to receive a stem cell transplant.

This clonotype was counted many times. The chain is built from TRBV15 and TRBJ2-7; no clear D. Germline V gives CDR1 LNHNV, CDR2 YYDKDF (reference sequence). V was trimmed by 0 bases and J by 0 bases, leaving 6 bases between them. The CDR3 is made up of 14 amino acids. CDR3 sequence: CATSRDRSSYEQYF. The DNA of the CDR3 is TGTGCCACCAGCAGAGACAGAAGCTCCTACGAGCAGTACTTC.

This clonotype was recorded many times. The chain recombines TRBV12-3 or TRBV12-4 with TRBJ2-7, with D perhaps matching TRBD1 (5 bases). Trimming took off 3 bases at V and 3 bases at J, with 9 bases between the two ends. The CDR3 is 13 residues long. The CDR3 DNA sequence: TGTGCCAGCAGTTTTCACACAGGCTACGAGCAGTACTTC. Its translation: CASSFHTGYEQYF.

Many counts were recorded for this clonotype. The CDR3: CASSKFTSGFPPSYNEQFF. The DNA of the CDR3 is TGTGCCAGCAGCAAATTTACTAGCGGGTTCCCTCCCTCCTACAATGAGCAGTTCTTC. V is TRBV21-1 and J is TRBJ2-1; the table's TRBD2 call for D was not verified on the DNA. TRBV21-1 is a pseudogene. The CDR3 length is 19 residues.

This clonotype has a count of ten or more. The rearrangement links TRBV6-1 to TRBJ2-7; 8 nucleotides match TRBD1. V was clipped by 0 bases and J by 3 bases; unmatched bases: 4. The CDR3 runs 15 residues. Per germline, CDR1 MNHNS and CDR2 SASEGT. The CDR3 protein is CASSEAFDRGYEQYF. In DNA, the CDR3 is TGTGCCAGCAGTGAAGCGTTTGACAGGGGCTACGAGCAGTACTTC.

This sequence joins TRBV5-5 and TRBJ2-2, with 12 bases identical to TRBD1. The V and J ends lost 4 bases and 8 bases, in that order; junction bases with no gene match: 18. This CDR3 has 19 residues. Per germline, CDR1 SGHKS and CDR2 YYEKEE (reference sequence). The CDR3 loop reads CASSTGTGGSSSARGELFF. The CDR3 nucleotides are TGTGCCAGCAGCACCGGGACAGGGGGCTCTTCGAGCGCCCGGGGGGAGCTGTTTTTT.

This clonotype was picked up many times. The J gene is TRBJ2-5, the V gene TRBV6-6; D gene unclear. Trimming removed 2 bases from V and 5 bases from J, with 9 bases in between. The germline V gene has CDR1 MNHNY and CDR2 SVGAGI (reference sequence). The length of the CDR3 is 13 residues. The CDR3, as DNA: TGTGCCAGCAGTTACGTTTCCCCGGAGACCCAGTACTTC. This gives the protein CASSYVSPETQYF.

This clonotype was observed at least ten times. The chain couples TRBV20-1 to TRBJ2-7; 8 nucleotides align to TRBD2. This CDR3 has 13 amino acids. The germline V gene has CDR1 DFQATT and CDR2 SNEGSKA (reference sequence). V was clipped by 7 bases and J by 7 bases; unmatched bases: 12. DNA for the CDR3: TGCAGTGGGCTGGCGGGAGGTCGGTGGGAGCAGTACTTC. This encodes CSGLAGGRWEQYF.

This clonotype was counted many times. V usage is TRBV5-1 and J usage is TRBJ2-1; TRBD2 agrees at 12 bases. Losses at the gene ends were 7 bases for V and 6 bases for J; bases not matched to a gene: 8. Germline V gene sequence: CDR1 SGHRS, CDR2 YFSETQ. The length of the CDR3 is 15 residues. In DNA, the CDR3 is TGCGCCAGCTCCAGACTAGCGGGAGATATCAATGAGCAGTTCTTC. Protein product: CASSRLAGDINEQFF.

This clonotype was counted ten times or more. The chain is built from TRBV3-1 and TRBJ2-2; D unclear. Trimming left V 2 bases short and J 0 bases short, with 4 bases between. The CDR3 length is 14 residues. CDR1 and CDR2 (germline): LGHDT, YNNKEL (reference sequence). DNA for the CDR3: TGTGCCAGCAGCCAACTCGCGAACACCGGGGAGCTGTTTTTT. Translation: CASSQLANTGELFF. The full variable domain, rest sourced from reference TRBV3-1 and TRBJ2-2, is DTAVSQTPKYLVTQMGNDKSIKCEQNLGHDTMYWYKQDSKKFLKIMFSYNNKELIINETVPNRFSPKSPDKAHLNLHINSLELGDSAVYFCASSQLANTGELFFGEGSRLTVL.

This clonotype was observed at least ten times. This chain connects TRBV20-1 to TRBJ2-7; TRBD1 aligns across 8 bases. The CDR3 has 15 residues. CDR1 is DFQATT and CDR2 is SNEGSKA in the germline V gene (reference sequence). V lost 2 bases to trimming and J lost 6 bases; unmatched junction nucleotides: 12. CDR3: CSARTTEGTGVEQYF. DNA for the CDR3: TGCAGTGCTAGAACAACGGAGGGGACAGGCGTCGAGCAGTACTTC.

The sample holds many counts of this clonotype. The chain uses TRBV7-2 and TRBJ2-3; 7 nucleotides agree with TRBD2. V lost 7 bases and J lost 3; bases outside the gene matches: 10. Germline V CDR1 and CDR2: SGHTA, FQGNSA. This CDR3 spans 15 amino acids. The CDR3 DNA follows: TGTGCCAGCACCCTGCAGGCGGGAGCAACAGATACGCAGTATTTT. Translated, it gives CASTLQAGATDTQYF. The whole variable domain, filled in from reference TRBV7-2 and TRBJ2-3, reads GAGVSQSPSNKVTEKGKDVELRCDPISGHTALYWYRQSLGQGLEFLIYFQGNSAPDKSGLPSDRFSAERTGGSVSTLTIQRTQQEDSAVYLCASTLQAGATDTQYFGPGTRLTVL.

This clonotype showed up many times. The CDR3 loop is CATGGDEQYF. CDR3 coding DNA: TGTGCCACCGGGGGGGACGAGCAGTACTTC. This chain connects TRBV28 to TRBJ2-7; 8 nucleotides align to TRBD2. Per the germline V gene, CDR1 is MDHEN and CDR2 is SYDVKM. The CDR3 extends over 10 amino acids. J was trimmed by 5 bases and V by 10 bases; bases with no gene match: 1.

J is TRBJ1-1 and V is TRBV30; D call uncertain. CDR3 length: 11 residues. Per the germline V gene, CDR1 is GTSNPN and CDR2 is SVGIG (reference sequence). Trimming pared 4 bases from V and 6 bases from J, leaving 9 bases between. The CDR3: CAWTGLAEAFF. DNA of the CDR3: TGTGCCTGGACGGGTTTAGCTGAAGCTTTCTTT. Based on the CDR3 plus reference TRBV30 and TRBJ1-1, the full variable domain is SQTIHQWPATLVQPVGSPLSLECTVEGTSNPNLYWYRQAAGRGLQLLFYSVGIGQISSEVPQNLSASRPQDRQFILSSKKLLLSDSGFYLCAWTGLAEAFFGQGTRLTVV.

This clonotype was found many times. The chain joins TRBV29-1 to TRBJ2-2; D uncertain. The V gene lost 6 bases and the J gene lost 4 bases, with 6 bases spanning the gap. Germline V gives CDR1 SQVTM, CDR2 ANQGSEA. The CDR3 contains 11 residues. This CDR3 is CSVQTTGELFF. The CDR3 nucleotides are TGCAGCGTACAGACCACCGGGGAGCTGTTTTTT.

This clonotype was seen at least ten times. V gene TRBV20-1 combines with J gene TRBJ2-7, with TRBD2 identical over 8 bases. The CDR3 is made up of 15 amino acids. Trimming took 1 base from V and 6 from J; bases not matched to a gene: 11. The V gene's germline CDR1 is DFQATT and CDR2 SNEGSKA (reference sequence). The CDR3 DNA follows: TGCAGTGCTAGAGTAGGGGGGACTAGAAACGGCGAGCAGTACTTC. This translates into CSARVGGTRNGEQYF.

This clonotype has only a few counts. The chain couples TRBV5-5 to TRBJ2-3, with D unclear. The CDR3 has 13 residues. V was pared by 6 bases and J by 7 bases, with 15 bases between. Germline CDR1 SGHKS, CDR2 YYEKEE (reference sequence). The CDR3 reads CASKLPGPNTQYF. The CDR3 DNA is TGTGCCAGCAAACTCCCTGGTCCAAATACGCAGTATTTT. The full variable domain, completed using reference TRBV5-5 and TRBJ2-3, is DAGVTQSPTHLIKTRGQQVTLRCSPISGHKSVSWYQQVLGQGPQFIFQYYEKEERGRGNFPDRFSARQFPNYSSELNVNALLLGDSALYLCASKLPGPNTQYFGPGTRLTVL.

This clonotype was counted at least ten times. This chain uses TRBV24-1 with TRBJ2-5, with 7 bases that match TRBD2. This CDR3 is 15 amino acids long. V gave up 5 bases and J gave up 5 bases; unmatched junction bases: 10. Germline CDR1 is KGHDR and CDR2 is SFDVKD. The DNA for the CDR3 is TGTGCCACCAGTGGAGGGAGCGGGGCGGGGGAGACCCAGTACTTC. It translates to CATSGGSGAGETQYF.

Many counts were recorded for this clonotype. This chain connects TRBV6-5 to TRBJ1-1, with no clear D. Trimming cost V 4 bases and J 1 base, with 7 bases left between them. The CDR3 has 13 amino acids. Germline lookup yields CDR1 MNHEY and CDR2 SVGAGI. The CDR3 is CASSSSENTEAFF. In nucleotides, the CDR3 is TGTGCCAGCAGTTCCTCGGAGAACACTGAAGCTTTCTTT.

This clonotype has a count of ten or more. The chain joins TRBV28 to TRBJ1-5; D gene ambiguous. Germline CDR1 MDHEN, CDR2 SYDVKM. This CDR3 comprises 14 residues. V was pared by 5 bases and J by 6 bases, with 14 bases between. DNA for the CDR3: TGTGCCAGCAGTCAACATGGAAGATTTCAGCCCCAGCATTTT. It specifies CASSQHGRFQPQHF.

Of note for this clonotype: A read error may be the cause here, since a much bigger clone is one base away. The chain combines TRBV28 with TRBJ2-3, with 12 bases that match TRBD2. Trimming cost V 10 bases and J 3 bases; bases outside gene matches: 5. This CDR3 spans 14 amino acids. Germline-derived CDR1 and CDR2 are MDHEN and SYDVKM. CDR3 DNA: TGTGCCACCAGACTAGCGGGAGAGACAGATACGCAGTATTTT. Its protein is CATRLAGETDTQYF.

Remarks on this clonotype: A much larger clone differs from this one at a single base, so this may be a read error. The chain couples TRBV7-2 to TRBJ2-1; a weak D match, TRBD2 (7 bases). Germline-derived CDR1 and CDR2 are SGHTA and FQGNSA. The CDR3 runs to 15 residues. The CDR3 DNA is TGTGCCAGCAGCTTCTGGGGGGGCACATACAATGTGCAGTTCTTC. Protein product: CASSFWGGTYNVQFF.

The gene calls are TRBV7-7 and TRBJ2-1, with 7 positions matching TRBD2. The CDR3 consists of 14 residues. The trim removed 1 base at V and 9 bases at J, leaving 6 bases unmatched. CDR1 is SSHAT, CDR2 FNYEAQ, per germline (reference sequence). This chain's CDR3 is CASSLGGRAIEQFF. In nucleotides, the CDR3 is TGTGCCAGCAGCTTAGGGGGGAGGGCTATTGAGCAGTTCTTC.

Details on this clonotype: This may arise from a read error, as a much more abundant clone is one base away. The chain has TRBV28 and TRBJ1-3; D remains ambiguous. The CDR3 is 15 residues long. Germline V lookup: CDR1 MDHEN, CDR2 SYDVKM. The V gene lost 3 bases and the J gene lost 4 bases, with 13 bases spanning the gap. The CDR3 is CASSFRPLLGNTIYF. CDR3 coding DNA: TGTGCCAGCAGTTTTCGCCCCCTCCTAGGAAACACCATATATTTT.

This CDR3 is CATSRPQGGEQYF. DNA of the CDR3: TGTGCCACCAGCAGACCACAGGGGGGGGAGCAGTACTTC. The rearrangement joins TRBV15 to TRBJ2-7; weak D call: TRBD1 (8 bases). Germline V gene data show CDR1 as LNHNV and CDR2 as YYDKDF (reference sequence). This CDR3 is built from 13 residues. V shed 2 bases and J shed 7 bases, with 12 bases lying between them.

This clonotype was found many times. The chain employs TRBV24-1 and TRBJ1-4; no clear D. Germline V lookup: CDR1 KGHDR, CDR2 SFDVKD. Between the trimmed V and J ends, which lost 4 bases and 4 bases, there was a span of 9 bases. This CDR3 is built from 14 residues. The CDR3 sequence is CATSEGGRNEKLFF. The CDR3 coding sequence is TGTGCCACCAGTGAGGGCGGCCGTAATGAAAAACTGTTTTTT.

This clonotype was detected ten times or more. The rearrangement joins TRBV11-2 to TRBJ1-2; D gene ambiguous. V was pared by 1 base and J by 8 bases, with 14 bases between. The length of the CDR3 is 14 residues. CDR1 is SGHAT, CDR2 FQNNGV, per germline. CDR3 DNA: TGTGCCAGCAGCTTAGTATCGGGAATGGAGGGCTACACCTTC. It yields the protein CASSLVSGMEGYTF.

This clonotype was detected many times. The rearrangement joins TRBV4-3 to TRBJ2-7; possibly TRBD1 for D (7 bases). This CDR3 is 17 amino acids long. Germline V gives CDR1 LGHNA, CDR2 YSLEER. V was pared by 0 bases and J by 2 bases, with 17 bases between. The CDR3 is CASSQDLFPRGAYEQYF. The CDR3 DNA is TGCGCCAGCAGCCAAGACTTATTCCCCAGGGGGGCCTACGAGCAGTACTTC.

This clonotype was counted only a few times. The genes are TRBV29-1 and TRBJ1-1; D call uncertain. The CDR3 covers 12 residues. Trimming removed 4 bases from V and 1 base from J, with 7 bases in between. Germline CDR1 and CDR2: SQVTM and ANQGSEA. CDR3 coding DNA: TGCAGCGTTGTTGACGAGAACACTGAAGCTTTCTTT. It translates to CSVVDENTEAFF. The complete variable domain, with remaining parts taken from reference TRBV29-1 and TRBJ1-1, reads SAVISQKPSRDICQRGTSLTIQCQVDSQVTMMFWYRQQPGQSLTLIATANQGSEATYESGFVIDKFPISRPNLTFSTLTVSNMSPEDSSIYLCSVVDENTEAFFGQGTRLTVV.

This clonotype was observed many times. CDR3 in DNA: TGTGCCAGCAGCCCGGGAGCCACCAATAACTATGGCTACACCTTC. Translated: CASSPGATNNYGYTF. The chain couples TRBV9 to TRBJ1-2, with D uncertain. This CDR3 is 15 amino acids long. Germline CDR1 is SGDLS and CDR2 is YYNGEE. V was shortened by 4 bases and J by 1 base, with 14 bases between the two germline ends.

At least ten counts were recorded for this clonotype. This chain uses TRBV28 with TRBJ2-5; 10 nucleotides match TRBD1. With V trimmed by 5 bases and J by 2 bases, 8 bases remained unmatched. The germline CDR1 and CDR2 sequences are MDHEN and SYDVKM. The CDR3 has 16 amino acids. CDR3 region: CASSPSGTGDQETQYF. CDR3 coding DNA: TGTGCCAGCAGTCCCTCCGGGACAGGGGATCAAGAGACCCAGTACTTC. Supplemented by reference TRBV28 and TRBJ2-5, the full variable domain reads DVKVTQSSRYLVKRTGEKVFLECVQDMDHENMFWYRQDPGLGLRLIYFSYDVKMKEKGDIPEGYSVSREKKERFSLILESASTNQTSMYLCASSPSGTGDQETQYFGPGTRLLVL.

This clonotype was seen at least ten times. The rearrangement joins TRBV12-3 or TRBV12-4 to TRBJ1-5; 8 nucleotides match TRBD1. The CDR3 runs 16 residues. The V segment lost 6 bases and the J segment 5 bases; nucleotides outside the gene matches: 12. The CDR3 bases are TGTGCCAGCAGCCCTACTCAGGGGGCGCAGGATCAGCCCCAGCATTTT. Its protein product is CASSPTQGAQDQPQHF.

This clonotype was seen ten or more times. This chain links TRBV30 with TRBJ2-1, with 10 bases matching TRBD2. The germline CDR1 and CDR2 sequences are GTSNPN and SVGIG (reference sequence). V lost 5 bases, J lost 4 bases, and 11 bases stayed unmatched. The CDR3 is 16 residues long. The CDR3 region is CAWGLAGVGEYNEQFF. The CDR3 coding sequence is TGTGCCTGGGGTCTAGCGGGAGTGGGGGAGTACAATGAGCAGTTCTTC. The whole variable domain, remainder taken from reference TRBV30 and TRBJ2-1, is SQTIHQWPATLVQPVGSPLSLECTVEGTSNPNLYWYRQAAGRGLQLLFYSVGIGQISSEVPQNLSASRPQDRQFILSSKKLLLSDSGFYLCAWGLAGVGEYNEQFFGPGTRLTVL.